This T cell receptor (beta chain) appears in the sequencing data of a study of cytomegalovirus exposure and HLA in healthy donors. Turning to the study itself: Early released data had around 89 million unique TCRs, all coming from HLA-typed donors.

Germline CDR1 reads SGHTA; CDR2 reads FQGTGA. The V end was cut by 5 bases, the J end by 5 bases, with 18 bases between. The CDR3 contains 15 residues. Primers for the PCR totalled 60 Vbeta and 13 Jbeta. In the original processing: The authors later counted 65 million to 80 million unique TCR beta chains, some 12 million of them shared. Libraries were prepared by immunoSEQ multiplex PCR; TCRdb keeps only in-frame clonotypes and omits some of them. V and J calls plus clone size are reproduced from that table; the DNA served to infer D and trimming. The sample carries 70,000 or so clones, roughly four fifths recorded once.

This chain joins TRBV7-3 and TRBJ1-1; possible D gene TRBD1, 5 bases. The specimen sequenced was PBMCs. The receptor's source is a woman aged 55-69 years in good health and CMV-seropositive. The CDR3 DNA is TGTGCCAGCAGCCCTGATGGGGGAGGGTGGACTGAAGCTTTCTTT. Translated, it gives CASSPDGGGWTEAFF.